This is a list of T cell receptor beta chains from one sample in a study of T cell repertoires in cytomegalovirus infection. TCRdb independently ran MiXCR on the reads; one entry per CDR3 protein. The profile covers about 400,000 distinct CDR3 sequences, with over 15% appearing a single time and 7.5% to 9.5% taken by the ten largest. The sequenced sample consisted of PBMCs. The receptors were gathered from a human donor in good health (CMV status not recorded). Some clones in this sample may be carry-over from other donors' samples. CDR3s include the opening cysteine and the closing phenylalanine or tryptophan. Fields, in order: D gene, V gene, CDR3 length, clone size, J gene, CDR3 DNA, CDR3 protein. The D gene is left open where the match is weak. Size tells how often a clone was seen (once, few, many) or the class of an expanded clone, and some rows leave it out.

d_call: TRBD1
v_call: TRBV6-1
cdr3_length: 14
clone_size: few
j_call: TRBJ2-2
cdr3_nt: TGTGCCAGCAGAGGCAGGGGGCGAACCGGGGAGCTGTTTTTT
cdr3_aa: CASRGRGRTGELFF

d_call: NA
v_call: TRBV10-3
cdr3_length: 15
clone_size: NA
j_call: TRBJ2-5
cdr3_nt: TGTGCCATCAGTGATTTCGCAGGGGTCGGGGAGACCCAGTACTTC
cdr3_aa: CAISDFAGVGETQYF

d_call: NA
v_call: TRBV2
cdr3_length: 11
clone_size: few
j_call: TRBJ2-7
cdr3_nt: TGTGCCAGCAGTGAATGGGCAGAGCAGTACTTC
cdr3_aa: CASSEWAEQYF

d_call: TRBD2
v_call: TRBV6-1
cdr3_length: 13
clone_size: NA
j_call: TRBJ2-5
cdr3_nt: TGTGCCAGCAGTTCGACTAGCGTCGAGACCCAGTACTTC
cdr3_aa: CASSSTSVETQYF

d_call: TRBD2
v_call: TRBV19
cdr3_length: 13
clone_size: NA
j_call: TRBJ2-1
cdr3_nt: TGTGCCAGTAGGAACCGACTAGCATATGAGCAGTTCTTC
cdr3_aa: CASRNRLAYEQFF

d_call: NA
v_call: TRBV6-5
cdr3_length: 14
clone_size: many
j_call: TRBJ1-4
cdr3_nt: TGTGCCAGCAGTTGGGACGGAAAAAATGAAAAACTGTTTTTT
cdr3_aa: CASSWDGKNEKLFF

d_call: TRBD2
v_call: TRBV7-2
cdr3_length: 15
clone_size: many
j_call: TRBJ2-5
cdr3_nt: TGTGCCAGCAGCTTACAACGGGGGGGTGGGGAGACCCAGTACTTC
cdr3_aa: CASSLQRGGGETQYF

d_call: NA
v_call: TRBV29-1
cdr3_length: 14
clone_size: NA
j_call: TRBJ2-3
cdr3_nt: TGCAGCGTTGAGGCAAACCCCGGAACAGATACGCAGTATTTT
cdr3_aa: CSVEANPGTDTQYF

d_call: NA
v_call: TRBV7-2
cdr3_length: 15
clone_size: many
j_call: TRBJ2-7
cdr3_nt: TGTGCCAGCAGCTTCCAACTGGGTCCGAACTACGAGCAGTACTTC
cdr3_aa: CASSFQLGPNYEQYF

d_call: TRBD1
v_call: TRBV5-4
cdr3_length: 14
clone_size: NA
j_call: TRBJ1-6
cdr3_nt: TGTGCCAGCAGCGAGGGACAGGGGATTTCACCCCTCCACTTT
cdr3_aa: CASSEGQGISPLHF

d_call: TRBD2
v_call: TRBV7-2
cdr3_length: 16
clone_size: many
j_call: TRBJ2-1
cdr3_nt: TGTGCCAGCAGCTACCTAGCGGGCAGCTCCTACAATGAGCAGTTCTTC
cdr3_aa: CASSYLAGSSYNEQFF

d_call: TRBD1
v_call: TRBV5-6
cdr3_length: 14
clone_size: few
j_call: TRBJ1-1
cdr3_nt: TGTGCCAGCAGCTTGCCGACAGGGGAGACTGAAGCTTTCTTT
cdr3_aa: CASSLPTGETEAFF

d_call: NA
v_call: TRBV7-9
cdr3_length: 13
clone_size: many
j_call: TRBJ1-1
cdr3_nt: TGTGCCAGCAGCATAGATGCAGACACTGAAGCTTTCTTT
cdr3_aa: CASSIDADTEAFF

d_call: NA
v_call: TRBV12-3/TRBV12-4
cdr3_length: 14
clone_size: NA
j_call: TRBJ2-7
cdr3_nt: TGTGCCAGCAGTATGGGCGGTACCCATTACGAGCAGTACTTC
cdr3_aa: CASSMGGTHYEQYF

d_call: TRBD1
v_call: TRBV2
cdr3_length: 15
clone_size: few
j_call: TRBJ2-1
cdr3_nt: TGTGCCAGCAGTGACCGGGACAGGGTTCCCAATGAGCAGTTCTTC
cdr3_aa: CASSDRDRVPNEQFF

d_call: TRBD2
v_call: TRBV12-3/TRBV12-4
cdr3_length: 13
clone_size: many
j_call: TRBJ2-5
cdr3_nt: TGTGCCAGCAGTTCGACTAGCGGAGAGACCCAGTACTTC
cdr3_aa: CASSSTSGETQYF

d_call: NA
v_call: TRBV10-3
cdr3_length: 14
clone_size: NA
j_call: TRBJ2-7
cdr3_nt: TGTGCCACCCATCCTAGGGGGGACTCCTACGAGCAGTACTTC
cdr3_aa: CATHPRGDSYEQYF

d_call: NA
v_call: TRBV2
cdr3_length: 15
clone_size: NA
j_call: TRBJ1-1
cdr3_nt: TGTGCCAGCAGTGAAGCGCTCCTTAGCGTGCGGGGTGCTTTCTTT
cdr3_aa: CASSEALLSVRGAFF

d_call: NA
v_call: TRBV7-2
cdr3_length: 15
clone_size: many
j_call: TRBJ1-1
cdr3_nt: TGTGCCAGCAGCCCGCCCGTTGGGCTTGGCACTGAAGCTTTCTTT
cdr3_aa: CASSPPVGLGTEAFF

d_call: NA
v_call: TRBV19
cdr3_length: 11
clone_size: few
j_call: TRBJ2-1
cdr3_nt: TGTGCCAGTATACAGGGTTATGAGCAGTTCTTC
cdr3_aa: CASIQGYEQFF

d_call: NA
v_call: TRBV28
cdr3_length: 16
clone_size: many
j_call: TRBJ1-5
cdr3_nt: TGTGCCAGCAGTTTGTCAAGAGAGGGCCACCGGGGAGCCCAGCATTTT
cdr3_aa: CASSLSREGHRGAQHF

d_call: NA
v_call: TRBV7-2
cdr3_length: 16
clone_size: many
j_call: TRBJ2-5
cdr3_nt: TGTGCCAGCAGCCCGACAATAAGGGGGTCGGCAGAGACCCAGTACTTC
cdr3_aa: CASSPTIRGSAETQYF

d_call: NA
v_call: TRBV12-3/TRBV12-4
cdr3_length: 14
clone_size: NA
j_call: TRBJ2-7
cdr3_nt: TGTGCCAGCAGTTTCCAGGGGTCGTTCCGAGAGCAGTACTTC
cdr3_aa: CASSFQGSFREQYF

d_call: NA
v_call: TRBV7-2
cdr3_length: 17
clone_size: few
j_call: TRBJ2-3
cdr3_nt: TGTGCCAGCAGCTTAGATTCTACCTCTATAAAGGAGGATACGCAGTATTTT
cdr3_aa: CASSLDSTSIKEDTQYF

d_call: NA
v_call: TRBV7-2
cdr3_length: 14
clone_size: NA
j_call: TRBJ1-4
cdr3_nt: TGTGCCAGCAGCTTTGCGGGTCTCAGTGAAAAACTGTTTTTT
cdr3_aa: CASSFAGLSEKLFF

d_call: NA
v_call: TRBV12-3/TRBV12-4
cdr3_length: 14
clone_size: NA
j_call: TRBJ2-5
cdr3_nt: TGTGCCAGCAGTTTATCGGTAGCGGAAGAGACCCAGTACTTC
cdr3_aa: CASSLSVAEETQYF

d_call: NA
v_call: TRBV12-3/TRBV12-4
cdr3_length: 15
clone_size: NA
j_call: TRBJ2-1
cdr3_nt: TGTGCCAGCAGTTTAGACAGGGCAATTAACAATGAGCAGTTCTTC
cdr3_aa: CASSLDRAINNEQFF

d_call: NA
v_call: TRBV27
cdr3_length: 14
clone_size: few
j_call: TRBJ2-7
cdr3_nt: TGTGCCAGCAGTCTCCGGGAACCCGCGGGTGAGCAGTACTTC
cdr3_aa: CASSLREPAGEQYF

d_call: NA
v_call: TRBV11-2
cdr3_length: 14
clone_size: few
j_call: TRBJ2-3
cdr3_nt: TGTGCCAGCAGCCTGAGGAATTTTAGAGATACGCAGTATTTT
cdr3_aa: CASSLRNFRDTQYF

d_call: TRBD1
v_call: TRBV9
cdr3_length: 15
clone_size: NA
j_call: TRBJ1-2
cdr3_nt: TGTGCCAGCAGTCCGGGACAGGGCTATGACTATGGCTACACCTTC
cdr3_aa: CASSPGQGYDYGYTF

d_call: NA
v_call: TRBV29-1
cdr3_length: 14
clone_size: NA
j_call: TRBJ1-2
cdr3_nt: TGCAGCGTTGATGGCCAGCTTGATGTGAGTGGCTACACCTTC
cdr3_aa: CSVDGQLDVSGYTF

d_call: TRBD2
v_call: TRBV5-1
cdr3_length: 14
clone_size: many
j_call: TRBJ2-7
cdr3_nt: TGCGCCAGCAGCGTTGGCGGGGGGGACTACGAGCAGTACTTC
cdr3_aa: CASSVGGGDYEQYF

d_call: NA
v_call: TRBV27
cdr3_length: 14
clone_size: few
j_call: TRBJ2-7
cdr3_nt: TGTGCCAGCAGTTCTGGACATTTGGCGGGCGAGCAGTACTTC
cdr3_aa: CASSSGHLAGEQYF

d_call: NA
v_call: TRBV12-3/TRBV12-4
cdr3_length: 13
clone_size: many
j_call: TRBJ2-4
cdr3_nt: TGTGCCAGCACAGCCGGGCCCAAAAACATTCAGTACTTC
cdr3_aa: CASTAGPKNIQYF

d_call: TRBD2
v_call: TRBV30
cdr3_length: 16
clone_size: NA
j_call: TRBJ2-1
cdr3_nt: TGTGCCTGGATGGGTCGCCGACTAGCGGGTGGGGATGAGCAGTTCTTC
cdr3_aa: CAWMGRRLAGGDEQFF

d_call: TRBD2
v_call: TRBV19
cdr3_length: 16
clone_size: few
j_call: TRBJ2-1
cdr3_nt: TGTGCCAGTAGTATAGCAACCGGGACTACTAGAAATGAGCAGTTCTTC
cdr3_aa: CASSIATGTTRNEQFF

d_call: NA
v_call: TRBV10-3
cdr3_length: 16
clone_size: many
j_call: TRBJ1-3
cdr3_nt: TGTGCCATCAGTGAGATAGGGTCAGGGACTGGAAACACCATATATTTT
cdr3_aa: CAISEIGSGTGNTIYF

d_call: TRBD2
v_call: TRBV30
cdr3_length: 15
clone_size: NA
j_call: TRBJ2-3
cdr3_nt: TGTGCCTGGACACGACTAGCGGGGGTCACAGATACGCAGTATTTT
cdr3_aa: CAWTRLAGVTDTQYF

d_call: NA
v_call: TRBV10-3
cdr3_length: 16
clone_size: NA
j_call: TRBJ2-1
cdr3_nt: TGTGCCATCAGTGGACACGCCGGGACATCCTACAATGAGCAGTTCTTC
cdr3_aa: CAISGHAGTSYNEQFF

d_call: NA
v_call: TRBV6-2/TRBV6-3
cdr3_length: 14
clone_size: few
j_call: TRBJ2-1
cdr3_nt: TGTGCCAGCAGTAAGAGGGGCCCGTACAATGAGCAGTTCTTC
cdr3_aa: CASSKRGPYNEQFF

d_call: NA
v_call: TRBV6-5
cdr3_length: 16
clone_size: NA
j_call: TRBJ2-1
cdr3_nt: TGTGCCAGCAGTTTAACATACGGGCAGGGGAACAATGAGCAGTTCTTC
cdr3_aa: CASSLTYGQGNNEQFF

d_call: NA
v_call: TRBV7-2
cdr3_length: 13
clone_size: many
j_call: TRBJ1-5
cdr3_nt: TGTGCCAGCAGCGGGGACCGTAATCAGCCCCAGCATTTT
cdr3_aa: CASSGDRNQPQHF